This T cell receptor (beta chain) was identified during a study of post-analysis software for immune sequencing data. Regarding this clonotype: The antigen remains undetermined.

Researchers reported that TCR beta cDNA libraries carried unique molecular identifiers. Each sample of roughly 0.95 to 10 million input T cells yielded around 500,000 cDNA molecules, so each molecule approximated one T cell. TCRdb independently ran MiXCR on the PCR reads; one entry per CDR3 protein. The sample has about 540,000 distinct CDR3 sequences, about a third seen once. The CDR3 sequence is 15 residues long. Germline V gene sequence: CDR1 SNHLY, CDR2 FYNNEI. V lost 9 bases and J lost 1, with 18 bases in between. Findings and limits, study-wide: Diversity measured as normalized Chao1 was significantly lower in multiple sclerosis patients than in controls. Roughly 5 TRBV segments occurring more often in patients than controls included TRBV5-6, TRBV5-1 and TRBV20-1.

Input material: blood. The clonotype comes from a girl aged 2 to 17 with multiple sclerosis. The rearrangement uses TRBV2 and TRBJ1-1; D gene uncertain. The CDR3 spells CARSLGYSGNTEAFF. The CDR3 nucleotides are TGTGCCAGATCCTTAGGGTATAGTGGGAACACTGAAGCTTTCTTT.